This T cell receptor (beta chain) was identified in a study of blood T cell repertoires in COVID-19. On the study more broadly: Acute-phase and convalescent COVID-19 samples originated in the United States, Italy and Spain. T cells, B-cell-depleted T cells, or PBMCs supplied cDNA or gDNA.

In the authors' methods: Reference gene primers were amplified, and this amplification served to estimate nucleated cell counts. The data were produced by immunoSEQ multiplex PCR, yet TCRdb's version contains in-frame clones alone and is incomplete. The V and J calls and clone size come from that table; D and trimming were worked out from the DNA. The sample holds 250,000 to 300,000 clones; over 70% are singletons and the top ten take roughly 5%. The sequence was obtained from an elderly man with acute or convalescent COVID-19. The sequenced material came from peripheral blood.

The DNA of the CDR3 is TGTGCCAGCAGTGAAGTTGCTTCCCGTGGCCATGGCTACACCTTC. Its protein is CASSEVASRGHGYTF. The chain uses TRBV6-1 and TRBJ1-2, with D unclear. The germline V gene encodes CDR1 MNHNS and CDR2 SASEGT. V was trimmed by 1 base and J by 6 bases, leaving 15 bases between them. This CDR3 contains 15 residues.